This T cell receptor beta chain was identified in a study of T-cell memory formation after mild COVID-19. Study-level findings and limits: While clones contracting from day 15 to 85 were balanced between CD4 and CD8, later expanders leaned CD4+. Clones from the second wave (peaking day 37) had unconfirmed SARS-CoV-2 specificity. Mainly CM and EM harbored the contracting CD4+ clones; mainly EMRA harbored the CD8+ ones.

This clonotype was found a few times. What it binds is unknown. V was pared by 3 bases and J by 1 base, with 6 bases between. The CDR3 is 13 amino acids. Germline-derived CDR1 and CDR2 are MNHEY and SMNVEV (reference sequence). Libraries for TCRalpha and TCRbeta carried sample barcodes and unique molecular identifiers via 5'RACE. TCRdb redid the calling of the 5' RACE reads with MiXCR, one entry per CDR3 protein. The table lists 100,000 to 140,000 distinct CDR3 sequences, around an eighth of them singletons. This sequence originates from a young man who had mild COVID-19 (a few samples of this study predate the infection). Cell type and time point are not known. Sequencing was carried out using PBMCs or a T cell subset sorted from them (not recorded which). This sequence joins TRBV27 and TRBJ2-5; the D is unclear. This CDR3 reads CASSFVFQETQYF. CDR3 nucleotides: TGTGCCAGCAGTTTTGTGTTCCAAGAGACCCAGTACTTC.